This T cell receptor beta chain was obtained from a study of T cells in Graves' hyperthyroidism and ophthalmopathy. Worth noting for this clonotype: No antigen is known for it. Sequence at one end of the junction differs from germline and may be a read error.

Using RNA transcripts as the source, TCR beta CDR3 regions were amplified. Researchers ran a first-round RT-PCR on the TCR CDR3 using the HTBI primer set. TCRdb itself ran the multiplex PCR reads through MiXCR, one entry per CDR3 protein. The sample yields 450,000 to 600,000 distinct CDR3 sequences, around 15% seen once. The study's findings and limits: Most thyroid clonotypes expanded above 0.001 appeared in blood too. From stable hyperthyroidism, ophthalmopathy was separated by a 13 V-J model.

Fresh peripheral blood, roughly 9.3 ml, was the source of the PBMCs. The sequence was obtained from a woman aged 40 to 50 with Graves' hyperthyroidism. The sequencing sample was made of blood.

In DNA form, the CDR3 reads TGTGCCAGCAGCTCGTCCGGGACAGGGAATCAGCCCCAGCGTTTT. Encoded protein: CASSSSGTGNQPQRF. The chain has TRBV5-6 and TRBJ1-5; 9 bases align to TRBD1. The length of the CDR3 is 15 residues. The germline V gene has CDR1 SGHDT and CDR2 YYEEEE.